The source of this T cell receptor beta chain is a study of T cells after yellow fever vaccination. UMIs and a universal primer site were added when TCR cDNA was made by 5'RACE template switching. TCRdb re-analysed the 5' RACE reads in MiXCR, keeping a single row per CDR3 protein. The sample holds a few hundred thousand distinct CDR3 sequences, around 16% seen once. CDR1 and CDR2 (germline): SNHLY, FYNNEI. The V gene end was trimmed by 8 bases and the J gene end by 4 bases; junction bases not matched to a gene: 7. There are 13 residues in the CDR3. The sample here was PBMCs, taken about 5 days after the first yellow fever vaccination. This chain joins TRBV2 and TRBJ1-2, with 7 bases matching TRBD1. The clonotype was recovered from a man younger than 35 who received the YFV17D yellow fever vaccine. CDR3 sequence (DNA): TGTGCCAGCCCGACAGGGAAGGGCTATGGCTACACCTTC. Translated, it gives CASPTGKGYGYTF.